Presented here are 28 T cell receptor beta chains from one specimen sequenced in a study of blood T cell repertoires in COVID-19. TCRdb keeps only in-frame clones here, not all; method: immunoSEQ multiplex PCR. Of around 120,000 clones in the sample, 60% to 85% were seen once. The sequenced sample consisted of peripheral blood. The source is a man between 65 and 85 years old with acute or convalescent COVID-19.

This sequence joins TRBV7-6 and TRBJ1-2, with 9 nucleotides matching TRBD1. The CDR3 is 18 amino acids. V trimming: 0 bases; J trimming: 4 bases; junction bases outside the gene matches: 12. CDR1 SGHVS and CDR2 FNYEAQ come from the germline V gene. CDR3 protein: CASSLAPSGTGTSYGYTF. CDR3 coding DNA: TGTGCCAGCAGCTTAGCTCCTTCCGGGACAGGGACCTCCTATGGCTACACCTTC.

The chain links TRBV2 to TRBJ1-4, with 9 bases lining up with TRBD1. V lost 9 bases to trimming and J lost 13 bases; unmatched junction nucleotides: 15. The CDR3 totals 14 residues. Germline-derived CDR1 and CDR2 are SNHLY and FYNNEI. This CDR3 is CASFRDRAGERLFF. Here the CDR3 DNA reads TGTGCCAGTTTCCGGGACAGGGCGGGAGAGAGACTGTTTTTT. The entire variable domain, with the rest obtained from reference TRBV2 and TRBJ1-4, is as follows: EPEVTQTPSHQVTQMGQEVILRCVPISNHLYFYWYRQILGQKVEFLVSFYNNEISEKSEIFDDQFSVERPDGSNFTLKIRSTKLEDSAMYFCASFRDRAGERLFFGSGTQLSVL.

The chain carries TRBV4-2 and TRBJ1-2; D perhaps matches TRBD1 (5 bases). Germline CDR1 reads LGHNA; CDR2 reads YNFKEQ. This CDR3 is 18 amino acids long. Trimming left V 0 bases short and J 3 bases short, with 20 bases between. CDR3 DNA sequence: TGTGCCAGCAGCCAAGATCCGAGAAATTCCAGGGATCACTATGGCTACACCTTC. This gives the protein CASSQDPRNSRDHYGYTF.

The chain is built from TRBV4-3 and TRBJ1-2; D is ambiguous. Germline CDR1 LGHNA, CDR2 YSLEER. V was clipped by 2 bases and J by 2 bases, with 15 bases between them. CDR3 length: 16 residues. The CDR3, as DNA: TGCGCCAGCAGCCAAAACCCGGACGGGGTAAACTATGGCTACACCTTC. This encodes CASSQNPDGVNYGYTF.

The chain joins TRBV29-1 to TRBJ1-1; TRBD1 is a possible D gene (5 bases). The V and J ends lost 7 bases and 1 base respectively, with 13 bases between them. CDR3 size: 13 residues. Germline V gives CDR1 SQVTM, CDR2 ANQGSEA. The CDR3 spells CSGGKTGNTEAFF. In DNA, the CDR3 is TGCAGCGGGGGGAAGACTGGGAACACTGAAGCTTTCTTT.

CDR3 sequence (DNA): TGTGCCAGCAAGGGACAGGGGGAAAACTATGGCTACACCTTC. Protein: CASKGQGENYGYTF. The rearrangement links TRBV6-5 to TRBJ1-2; TRBD1 matches 11 bases. The junction had 3 bases not matched to a gene; V was cut back by 7 bases and J by 2 bases. Germline V gives CDR1 MNHEY, CDR2 SVGAGI. This CDR3 is built from 14 residues.

This sequence joins TRBV4-3 and TRBJ2-7; a weak D match, TRBD1 (6 bases). The CDR3 length is 14 residues. Trimming cost V 0 bases and J 4 bases, with 10 bases left between them. Germline lookup yields CDR1 LGHNA and CDR2 YSLEER. The CDR3 region is CASSQDLTGYEQYF. The CDR3 bases are TGCGCCAGCAGCCAAGATTTAACAGGGTACGAGCAGTACTTC.

This clone was counted once. The chain uses TRBV14 and TRBJ1-2, with a possible D match to TRBD1 (6 bases). V was shortened by 6 bases and J by 8 bases, with 16 bases between the two germline ends. The CDR3 contains 13 residues. Germline loops: CDR1 SGHDN, CDR2 FVKESK. This CDR3 reads CASRPTGISGYTF. CDR3 DNA: TGTGCCAGCAGACCCACAGGGATTTCGGGCTACACCTTC.

This clone was recorded once. The V call is TRBV5-4, the J call TRBJ1-2; D is unresolved. Germline V CDR1 and CDR2: SGHNT, YYREEE (reference sequence). The CDR3 loop spans 16 amino acids. Trimming left V 0 bases short and J 5 bases short, with 17 bases between. The CDR3 DNA is TGTGCCAGCAGCTTGGGCAAGGGCGGGTTTGGTTATGGCTACACCTTC. Translating gives CASSLGKGGFGYGYTF.

The rearrangement links TRBV7-9 to TRBJ1-2, with 7 bases identical to TRBD1. The length of the CDR3 is 14 residues. The V and J ends lost 5 bases and 4 bases, in that order; junction bases with no gene match: 7. Germline V gene lookup returns CDR1 SEHNR and CDR2 FQNEAQ (reference sequence). This chain's CDR3 is CASSPRTGPYGYTF. The CDR3 nucleotides read TGTGCCAGCAGCCCCCGGACAGGCCCCTATGGCTACACCTTC.

V is TRBV9 and J is TRBJ2-3; 7 bases map to TRBD1. V dropped 3 bases and J dropped 7; count of bases not matched to a gene: 2. The CDR3 length is 12 residues. Per germline, CDR1 SGDLS and CDR2 YYNGEE. CDR3 DNA sequence: TGTGCCAGCAGCGAGGGGGCTCATACGCAGTATTTT. Protein: CASSEGAHTQYF.

Ten or more counts support this clone. This CDR3 reads CASSQGQAYGYTF. CDR3 sequence (DNA): TGTGCCAGCAGCCAAGGACAGGCCTATGGCTACACCTTC. The rearrangement uses TRBV3-1 (or the pseudogene TRBV3-2) and TRBJ1-2, with D maybe TRBD1 (6 bases). Germline CDR1 LGHDT, CDR2 YNNKEL (reference sequence). The CDR3 consists of 13 residues. Trimming removed 1 base from V and 4 bases from J, with 7 bases in between.

This clone was seen a single time. This rearrangement joins TRBV18 to TRBJ1-3; D gene unclear. CDR3 length: 16 residues. Germline V gene sequence: CDR1 KGHSH, CDR2 LQKENI. V lost 2 bases to trimming and J lost 0 bases, with 11 bases between them. Written as DNA, the CDR3 is TGTGCCAGCTCACCATTGAGAGTCAACTCTGGAAACACCATATATTTT. Its protein product is CASSPLRVNSGNTIYF.

This chain uses TRBV6-5 with TRBJ2-7, with 8 nucleotides matching TRBD1. Germline CDR1 MNHEY, CDR2 SVGAGI. CDR3 length: 15 amino acids. V gave up 7 bases and J gave up 0 bases; unmatched junction bases: 8. Written as DNA, the CDR3 is TGTGCCAGCACCCCCACAGGGGGTAACTCCTACGAGCAGTACTTC. This gives the protein CASTPTGGNSYEQYF.

The chain couples TRBV21-1 to TRBJ1-1; the table calls TRBD1, which could not be checked here. TRBV21-1 is deemed a pseudogene. The CDR3 is 17 amino acids. This CDR3 reads CASTPGRTGAKNTEAFF. The CDR3 coding sequence is TGTGCCAGCACTCCAGGGCGGACAGGGGCGAAGAACACTGAAGCTTTCTTT.

V usage is TRBV4-1 and J usage is TRBJ1-2; no firm D call. The CDR3 is 17 amino acids. From germline, CDR1 is MGHRA and CDR2 YSYEKL. The V end lost 1 base, the J end lost 2 bases, and 17 bases lay between the germline ends. The CDR3 spells CASSQVWSPGSNYGYTF. CDR3 in DNA: TGCGCCAGCAGCCAAGTATGGTCCCCGGGATCGAACTATGGCTACACCTTC.

This sequence joins TRBV19 and TRBJ1-3; 9 bases fit TRBD1. The junction had 6 bases not matched to a gene; V was cut back by 5 bases and J by 1 base. The CDR3 runs to 16 residues. CDR1 is LNHDA, CDR2 SQIVND, per germline (reference sequence). CDR3 residues: CASSQQGTGSGNTIYF. Here the CDR3 DNA reads TGTGCCAGTAGTCAGCAAGGGACAGGGTCTGGAAACACCATATATTTT.

This CDR3 is CASKTGQGVAYEQYF. The DNA of the CDR3 is TGTGCCAGCAAGACGGGACAGGGGGTGGCCTACGAGCAGTACTTC. V usage is TRBV6-5 and J usage is TRBJ2-7, with TRBD1 identical over 11 bases. Germline loops: CDR1 MNHEY, CDR2 SVGAGI. The CDR3 has 15 amino acids. After removal of 7 bases from V and 2 bases from J, the junction contained 7 bases not matched to a gene.

The rearrangement uses TRBV4-3 and TRBJ1-2; 9 bases fit TRBD1. With 1 base clipped from V and 6 bases from J, the junction kept 6 bases outside the gene matches. This CDR3 is 15 amino acids long. Germline V gene lookup returns CDR1 LGHNA and CDR2 YSLEER. The CDR3 spells CASSQGSTGGHGYTF. The DNA for the CDR3 is TGCGCCAGCAGCCAAGGGTCGACAGGGGGACATGGCTACACCTTC.

J is TRBJ1-1 and V is TRBV6-2 or TRBV6-3; D may be TRBD1 (6 bases). The V and J ends lost 2 bases and 5 bases respectively, with 15 bases between them. The CDR3 runs to 15 residues. Germline-derived CDR1 and CDR2 are MNHEY and SVGEGT. DNA of the CDR3: TGTGCCAGCAGTTACCTTGGGGTAAGGGGGACTGAAGCTTTCTTT. Its translation is CASSYLGVRGTEAFF.

This chain uses TRBV23-1 with TRBJ2-1; D is perhaps TRBD1 (5 bases). TRBV23-1 belongs to the ORF category, with a function that is uncertain. V gave up 0 bases and J gave up 3 bases, with 12 bases separating them. The CDR3 length is 16 residues. The CDR3 loop is CASSQSLGHNYNEQFF. CDR3 sequence (DNA): TGCGCCAGCAGTCAATCGTTAGGACACAACTACAATGAGCAGTTCTTC.

The chain combines TRBV27 with TRBJ1-3; D ambiguous. Between the trimmed V and J ends, which lost 6 bases and 0 bases, there was a span of 9 bases. This CDR3 is built from 14 residues. Germline-derived CDR1 and CDR2 are MNHEY and SMNVEV (reference sequence). The chain's CDR3 is CASRLSHSGNTIYF. For the CDR3, the DNA is TGTGCCAGCAGGCTATCTCACTCTGGAAACACCATATATTTT.

The chain links TRBV11-3 to TRBJ1-1, with D perhaps TRBD1 (6 bases). CDR1 and CDR2 (germline): SGHNT, YENEEA. V gave up 5 bases and J gave up 1 base, with 11 bases separating them. The CDR3 is made up of 14 amino acids. In DNA, the CDR3 is TGTGCCAGCAGCATACAGGGCACGAACACTGAAGCTTTCTTT. Protein product: CASSIQGTNTEAFF.

This rearrangement joins TRBV7-9 to TRBJ2-1, with TRBD2 identical over 7 bases. The CDR3 spans 16 residues. Germline V gene lookup returns CDR1 SEHNR and CDR2 FQNEAQ (reference sequence). V shed 0 bases and J 7 bases; nucleotides not matched to a gene: 9. The CDR3 coding sequence is TGTGCCAGCAGCTTAGCGCCCGGGGGGAGAGGGAATGAGCAGTTCTTC. As protein: CASSLAPGGRGNEQFF.

The chain joins TRBV10-3 to TRBJ1-2, with a tentative D call TRBD1 (5 bases). The CDR3 loop spans 16 amino acids. V lost 0 bases, J lost 3 bases, and 14 bases lay in between. CDR1 and CDR2 from the germline V gene are ENHRY and SYGVKD. Written as DNA, the CDR3 is TGTGCCATCAGTGAGTCGATGATAATCAGGGACTATGGCTACACCTTC. It is translated as CAISESMIIRDYGYTF.

The chain combines TRBV19 with TRBJ1-3, with D perhaps matching TRBD1 (5 bases). Trimming left V 5 bases short and J 4 bases short, with 18 bases between. Looked up from germline, CDR1 is LNHDA and CDR2 is SQIVND (reference sequence). The CDR3 totals 16 residues. The CDR3 bases are TGTGCCAGTAGTTCTCCGGGCGGCGGGGGAGGAAACACCATATATTTT. Its translation is CASSSPGGGGGNTIYF.

This chain uses TRBV2 with TRBJ1-2, with D unresolved. With 4 bases removed from V and 4 bases from J, the gap between germline ends came to 19 bases. This CDR3 is built from 16 residues. The germline CDR1 and CDR2 sequences are SNHLY and FYNNEI. The CDR3, as DNA: TGTGCCAGCAGTGTATCCCGGGATCCTTCCCCCTATGGCTACACCTTC. It encodes CASSVSRDPSPYGYTF. The complete variable domain, with remaining parts taken from reference TRBV2 and TRBJ1-2, reads EPEVTQTPSHQVTQMGQEVILRCVPISNHLYFYWYRQILGQKVEFLVSFYNNEISEKSEIFDDQFSVERPDGSNFTLKIRSTKLEDSAMYFCASSVSRDPSPYGYTFGSGTRLTVV.

This clone was seen a handful of times. This chain connects TRBV5-4 to TRBJ2-5; 11 bases map to TRBD2. In germline, CDR1 is SGHNT, CDR2 YYREEE (reference sequence). After removal of 3 bases from V and 3 bases from J, the junction contained 7 bases not matched to a gene. The CDR3 contains 16 residues. The CDR3: CASSSGLLAGEETQYF. The CDR3 DNA reads as TGTGCCAGCAGCTCGGGCCTACTAGCGGGGGAAGAGACCCAGTACTTC. Full variable domain (remainder filled in from reference TRBV5-4 and TRBJ2-5): ETGVTQSPTHLIKTRGQQVTLRCSSQSGHNTVSWYQQALGQGPQFIFQYYREEENGRGNFPPRFSGLQFPNYSSELNVNALELDDSALYLCASSSGLLAGEETQYFGPGTRLLVL.